The subject of this entry is one TCR beta chain. Its antigen is not identified. This sample's treatment: approximately 18 received Ad26.COV2.S at low or high dose, single or two shots; roughly five received placebo; per-sample allocation not given. Sample collection was performed on day 63 after the first vaccine or placebo injection. An Ad26 vector that expressed Wuhan-strain SARS-CoV-2 spike constituted the vaccine. This entry comes from a study of Ad26.COV2.S vaccination and SARS-CoV-2 variants. Study overall: Ad26.COV2.S was injected intramuscularly once or twice, 56 days apart. Study-wide points: Substantial response breadth was reportedly seen for spike-specific CD8+ and CD4+ T cells after vaccination.

Germline V gives CDR1 MNHEY, CDR2 SVGAGI. V was pared by 8 bases and J by 7 bases, with 10 bases of the junction left unmatched. The length of the CDR3 is 13 residues. The assay was immunoSEQ multiplex PCR, and TCRdb's table has in-frame clones only and misses some. The sample has some 520,000 clones, roughly nine tenths seen once. The source of this sequence is a person aged 18 to 59 who received the Ad26.COV2.S COVID-19 vaccine or a placebo. The chain has TRBV6-5 and TRBJ1-2, with 7 bases identical to TRBD1. Here the sequenced sample was peripheral blood, taken in a trial of Ad26.COV2.S vaccine versus placebo. For the CDR3, the DNA is TGTGCCAGCCGACGGGACGCAGGGGGTGGCTACACCTTC. The encoded protein is CASRRDAGGGYTF.